One and the same sample provided the 20 T cell receptor beta chains below, sequenced in a study of blood T cell repertoires in COVID-19. Profiling relied on immunoSEQ multiplex PCR, and the TCRdb table lists in-frame clones only, not all of them. The data hold about 46,000 clones, with over 70% observed a single time. The sequenced sample consisted of peripheral blood. The receptors derive from a woman aged 80 or older with acute or convalescent COVID-19.

This clone occurred once. This CDR3 reads CASRASGEGTEAFF. The DNA of the CDR3 is TGTGCCAGTAGGGCGTCAGGGGAAGGTACTGAAGCTTTCTTT. This sequence joins TRBV19 and TRBJ1-1; possible D gene TRBD1, 6 bases. The CDR3 covers 14 residues. V was trimmed by 6 bases and J by 5 bases, leaving 16 bases between them. The germline V gene has CDR1 LNHDA and CDR2 SQIVND (reference sequence). Drawing the rest from reference TRBV19 and TRBJ1-1, the complete variable domain is DGGITQSPKYLFRKEGQNVTLSCEQNLNHDAMYWYRQDPGQGLRLIYYSQIVNDFQKGDIAEGYSVSREKKESFPLTVTSAQKNPTAFYLCASRASGEGTEAFFGQGTRLTVV.

The rearrangement links TRBV5-1 to TRBJ2-1, with unresolved D. The CDR3 has 12 residues. Germline V gives CDR1 SGHRS, CDR2 YFSETQ. The germline V and J ends were trimmed by 3 bases and 6 bases, with 7 bases remaining between them. The CDR3 region has the DNA TGCGCCAGCAGCTCACAATTCAATGAGCAGTTCTTC. Encoded protein: CASSSQFNEQFF. The entire variable domain, with the rest obtained from reference TRBV5-1 and TRBJ2-1, is as follows: KAGVTQTPRYLIKTRGQQVTLSCSPISGHRSVSWYQQTPGQGLQFLFEYFSETQRNKGNFPGRFSGRQFSNSRSEMNVSTLELGDSALYLCASSSQFNEQFFGPGTRLTVL.

The V and J genes are TRBV5-1 and TRBJ1-1; 9 bases line up with TRBD1. The CDR3 runs 14 residues. V was clipped by 2 bases and J by 6 bases; unmatched bases: 5. The germline V gene encodes CDR1 SGHRS and CDR2 YFSETQ. DNA for the CDR3: TGCGCCAGCAGCTTAGACAGGGGGAGAGCTGAAGCTTTCTTT. This codes for CASSLDRGRAEAFF.

This clone was seen a few times. The chain combines TRBV3-1 (or the pseudogene TRBV3-2) with TRBJ1-1; possibly TRBD1 for D (6 bases). Germline lookup yields CDR1 LGHDT and CDR2 YNNKEL (reference sequence). Trimming took 0 bases from V and 1 from J, leaving 12 bases between them. CDR3 length: 16 residues. The CDR3 DNA follows: TGTGCCAGCAGCCAAGAAACAGGGCCGGGGAACACTGAAGCTTTCTTT. Amino acid sequence: CASSQETGPGNTEAFF.

The chain is built from TRBV5-6 and TRBJ1-2; D call uncertain. There are 15 residues in the CDR3. The germline CDR1 and CDR2 sequences are SGHDT and YYEEEE. Trimming took off 5 bases at V and 6 bases at J, with 20 bases between the two ends. This CDR3 is CASSFWLVDSHGYTF. As DNA, the CDR3 is TGTGCCAGCAGTTTTTGGTTAGTAGACTCACATGGCTACACCTTC.

The J gene is TRBJ2-2, the V gene TRBV6-5; TRBD1 aligns across 10 bases. J gave up 6 bases and V 5 bases, and 6 bases lay outside the gene matches. Germline loops: CDR1 MNHEY, CDR2 SVGAGI. This CDR3 spans 15 amino acids. The CDR3 DNA reads as TGTGCCAGCAGTACGGACAGGGGGGTTGCCGGGGAGCTGTTTTTT. This encodes CASSTDRGVAGELFF.

The CDR3 nucleotides read TGTGCCAGCAGCTTAATAATGGGGGCGGGACAGCAAGGGCCAGTCTACGAGCAGTACTTC. It specifies CASSLIMGAGQQGPVYEQYF. The chain carries TRBV7-8 and TRBJ2-7, with D perhaps matching TRBD1 (7 bases). This CDR3 is 20 amino acids long. V was trimmed by 2 bases and J by 3 bases, leaving 29 bases between them. Germline-derived CDR1 and CDR2 are SGHVS and FQNEAQ.

By sample share, this clone is medium-sized (0.01 to 0.1%). V gene TRBV30 combines with J gene TRBJ1-2; 8 positions agree with TRBD1. CDR3 length: 13 amino acids. Germline-derived CDR1 and CDR2 are GTSNPN and SVGIG (reference sequence). V shed 3 bases, J shed 6 bases, and the junction held 6 bases outside the gene matches. In DNA, the CDR3 is TGTGCCTGGAGACAGGGGGAGATTAATGGCTACACCTTC. Its translation: CAWRQGEINGYTF.

The V and J genes are TRBV18 and TRBJ1-4; the D is unclear. This CDR3 has 15 amino acids. The germline V and J ends were trimmed by 3 bases and 2 bases, with 10 bases remaining between them. Germline V lookup: CDR1 KGHSH, CDR2 LQKENI. The CDR3 here is CASSPRGGTNEKLFF. The CDR3, as DNA: TGTGCCAGCTCACCCCGGGGTGGCACTAATGAAAAACTGTTTTTT.

This rearrangement joins TRBV6-4 to TRBJ1-5; TRBD1 agrees at 7 bases. Germline lookup yields CDR1 MRHNA and CDR2 SNTAGT. The CDR3 contains 14 residues. V was pared by 5 bases and J by 3 bases, with 4 bases of the junction left unmatched. Written as DNA, the CDR3 is TGTGCCAGCAGTACCGACAGGGCCAATCAGCCCCAGCATTTT. This sequence encodes CASSTDRANQPQHF.

The chain carries TRBV7-9 and TRBJ2-3, with TRBD1 matching over 8 bases. Trimming removed 5 bases from V and 4 bases from J; junction bases left unmatched: 5. The germline V gene encodes CDR1 SEHNR and CDR2 FQNEAQ (reference sequence). This CDR3 has 14 amino acids. CDR3 sequence: CASSLGQGSDTQYF. CDR3 DNA sequence: TGTGCCAGCAGCCTTGGACAGGGTTCAGATACGCAGTATTTT.

The chain is built from TRBV7-8 and TRBJ1-5, with D possibly TRBD1 on 6 matching bases. Germline CDR1 and CDR2: SGHVS and FQNEAQ. Between the trimmed V and J ends, which lost 6 bases and 0 bases, there was a span of 12 bases. This CDR3 spans 15 amino acids. CDR3 nucleotide sequence: TGTGCCAGCAGTCCGGGACACCCTAGCAATCAGCCCCAGCATTTT. It yields the protein CASSPGHPSNQPQHF.

V usage is TRBV6-6 and J usage is TRBJ2-6; 7 bases align to TRBD2. Germline V gene lookup returns CDR1 MNHNY and CDR2 SVGAGI (reference sequence). CDR3 length equals 17 residues. The V segment lost 5 bases and the J segment 2 bases; nucleotides outside the gene matches: 9. The CDR3 DNA sequence: TGTGCCAGCAGTCGTGCCCAGGGAGGGACTGGGGCCAACGTCCTGACTTTC. Protein sequence: CASSRAQGGTGANVLTF.

This chain connects TRBV29-1 to TRBJ1-2; 10 bases match TRBD1. Germline values: CDR1 SQVTM, CDR2 ANQGSEA. After removal of 4 bases from V and 0 bases from J, the junction contained 5 bases not matched to a gene. There are 15 residues in the CDR3. The CDR3 sequence: CSVADRGGTNYGYTF. For the CDR3, the DNA is TGCAGCGTTGCGGACAGGGGGGGGACTAACTATGGCTACACCTTC.

The V and J genes are TRBV19 and TRBJ1-4, with D maybe TRBD1 (5 bases). Germline CDR1 and CDR2: LNHDA and SQIVND (reference sequence). Trimming stripped 1 base from V and 8 bases from J, with 5 bases between. The CDR3 is 12 residues long. CDR3: CASSIAGEKLFF. The CDR3 bases are TGTGCCAGTAGTATAGCAGGGGAAAAACTGTTTTTT.

The chain carries TRBV7-2 and TRBJ2-5; 11 bases match TRBD2. V trimming: 5 bases; J trimming: 5 bases; junction bases outside the gene matches: 13. CDR3 size: 17 residues. The germline V gene encodes CDR1 SGHTA and CDR2 FQGNSA. DNA for the CDR3: TGTGCCAGCAGCCCGAGGGTAGCGGGGGGGTCTCGGGAGACCCAGTACTTC. This translates into CASSPRVAGGSRETQYF.

In its sample, this clone was seen a few times. The chain is built from TRBV6-5 and TRBJ2-5; TRBD1 aligns across 7 bases. Germline values: CDR1 MNHEY, CDR2 SVGAGI. This CDR3 is built from 15 residues. V shed 5 bases, J shed 0 bases, and the junction held 6 bases outside the gene matches. CDR3 protein: CASSTWTGNQETQYF. The CDR3 region has the DNA TGTGCCAGCAGTACCTGGACAGGCAACCAAGAGACCCAGTACTTC.

J is TRBJ1-5 and V is TRBV12-3 or TRBV12-4; D gene ambiguous. There are 13 residues in the CDR3. V lost 3 bases to trimming and J lost 5 bases, with 8 bases between them. The DNA for the CDR3 is TGTGCCAGCAGTTTTTCTCAGTATCAGCCCCAGCATTTT. Its protein is CASSFSQYQPQHF.

This chain connects TRBV30 to TRBJ1-5; possibly TRBD1 for D (6 bases). Germline lookup yields CDR1 GTSNPN and CDR2 SVGIG (reference sequence). CDR3 length: 13 amino acids. Trimming took 2 bases from V and 5 from J, leaving 10 bases between them. CDR3 protein: CAWSPTGHQPQHF. The CDR3, as DNA: TGTGCCTGGAGTCCGACAGGTCATCAGCCCCAGCATTTT. The entire variable domain, with the rest obtained from reference TRBV30 and TRBJ1-5, is as follows: SQTIHQWPATLVQPVGSPLSLECTVEGTSNPNLYWYRQAAGRGLQLLFYSVGIGQISSEVPQNLSASRPQDRQFILSSKKLLLSDSGFYLCAWSPTGHQPQHFGDGTRLSIL.

J is TRBJ2-5 and V is TRBV6-5; 7 nucleotides align to TRBD1. CDR1 is MNHEY and CDR2 is SVGAGI in the germline V gene. CDR3 length equals 13 residues. V was clipped by 2 bases and J by 3 bases; unmatched bases: 0. CDR3 loop: CASSYDREETQYF. Here the CDR3 DNA reads TGTGCCAGCAGTTACGACAGGGAAGAGACCCAGTACTTC.